This T cell receptor beta chain was obtained from a study of T-cell reconstitution after alpha-beta-depleted transplantation in children. In its sample, this clonotype was seen a few times. One junction end disagrees with the germline gene, perhaps due to a read error. The CDR3 has 15 amino acids. Germline V lookup: CDR1 SGHRS, CDR2 YFSETQ. Unique molecular identifiers were incorporated during preparation of the TCRbeta library. TCRdb ran MiXCR on the PCR reads and lists one entry per CDR3 protein. The table records approximately 390,000 distinct CDR3 sequences, 9.5% to 13% of them present only once. This sequence joins TRBV5-1 and TRBJ2-5; the match to TRBD1 covers 9 bases. The clonotype comes from a human donor who donated a stem cell graft to a child with acute myeloid leukemia. The sample was PBMCs from the stem cell graft donor, taken from the stem cell graft. For the CDR3, the DNA is TGCGCCACCAGCCTTGGGACAGGGAGGAAAGAGACCCAGTACTTC. Protein: CATSLGTGRKETQYF.